What follows are 10 T cell receptor beta chains derived from one specimen sequenced in a study of OX40 agonist ivuxolimab in advanced cancers. Clones were sequenced by immunoSEQ multiplex PCR, and TCRdb holds only the in-frame ones, with some missing. The table shows around 53,000 clones, with about 82% occurring only once. The specimen was CD4+ or CD8+ T cells sorted from blood, collected in a trial of the OX40 agonist ivuxolimab. The receptors here all came from an adult with an advanced solid tumor such as melanoma, head and neck, liver or kidney cancer.

Written as DNA, the CDR3 is TGTGCCAGCAGCCCCAGAGATACGCAGTATTTT. Translation: CASSPRDTQYF. V is TRBV6-6 and J is TRBJ2-3; D unresolved. The CDR3 is 11 residues long. The V end was cut by 6 bases, the J end by 5 bases, with 6 bases between. The germline V gene has CDR1 MNHNY and CDR2 SVGAGI (reference sequence).

The chain is built from TRBV7-8 and TRBJ1-2; TRBD1 aligns across 9 bases. V shed 5 bases and J 3 bases; nucleotides not matched to a gene: 4. Germline V gene lookup returns CDR1 SGHVS and CDR2 FQNEAQ. The CDR3 length is 14 residues. Here the CDR3 DNA reads TGTGCCAGCAGCAACAGGGGGCTACACTATGGCTACACCTTC. Protein: CASSNRGLHYGYTF.

This clone was seen once. This chain uses TRBV30 with TRBJ2-5, with TRBD1 as a possible D gene (5 bases). The V end lost 2 bases, the J end lost 1 base, and 11 bases lay between the germline ends. Germline-derived CDR1 and CDR2 are GTSNPN and SVGIG (reference sequence). The CDR3 contains 14 residues. This CDR3 is CAWSSKQVQETQYF. The CDR3 DNA reads TGTGCCTGGAGTTCAAAACAGGTCCAAGAGACCCAGTACTTC.

The chain employs TRBV25-1 and TRBJ2-7, with D uncertain. The V end was cut by 2 bases, the J end by 2 bases, with 10 bases between. Per germline, CDR1 MGHDK and CDR2 SYGVNS. There are 14 residues in the CDR3. The CDR3 spells CASSEQDGAYEQYF. CDR3 nucleotide sequence: TGTGCCAGCAGTGAACAGGACGGAGCCTACGAGCAGTACTTC.

J is TRBJ1-4 and V is TRBV5-1; 9 nucleotides match TRBD1. The CDR3 runs 14 residues. Germline lookup yields CDR1 SGHRS and CDR2 YFSETQ. V was pared by 4 bases and J by 7 bases, with 5 bases of the junction left unmatched. The CDR3 nucleotides are TGCGCCAGCAGCCCGGGACAGGGATTTGAAAAACTGTTTTTT. It specifies CASSPGQGFEKLFF.

The chain uses TRBV30 and TRBJ1-2, with 11 bases aligning to TRBD1. The germline V gene encodes CDR1 GTSNPN and CDR2 SVGIG (reference sequence). V was clipped by 1 base and J by 8 bases; unmatched bases: 3. The CDR3 contains 13 residues. The CDR3 DNA reads as TGTGCCTGGAGTGCTGGACAGGGGGCCGGCTACACCTTC. Encoded protein: CAWSAGQGAGYTF. Supplemented by reference TRBV30 and TRBJ1-2, the full variable domain reads SQTIHQWPATLVQPVGSPLSLECTVEGTSNPNLYWYRQAAGRGLQLLFYSVGIGQISSEVPQNLSASRPQDRQFILSSKKLLLSDSGFYLCAWSAGQGAGYTFGSGTRLTVV.

This chain links TRBV11-3 with TRBJ2-1; D is perhaps TRBD2 (5 bases). The germline V and J ends were trimmed by 5 bases and 7 bases, with 15 bases remaining between them. The CDR3 extends over 14 amino acids. The germline V gene encodes CDR1 SGHNT and CDR2 YENEEA. The CDR3 here is CASSPMAGSNEQFF. The DNA of the CDR3 is TGTGCCAGCAGCCCCATGGCGGGCTCTAATGAGCAGTTCTTC.

J is TRBJ2-5 and V is TRBV11-2; 10 bases align to TRBD1. With V trimmed by 5 bases and J by 5 bases, 2 bases remained unmatched. This CDR3 is built from 13 residues. The V gene's germline CDR1 is SGHAT and CDR2 FQNNGV. The CDR3 here is CASSRTGGETQYF. The CDR3 DNA reads as TGTGCCAGCAGCCGGACAGGGGGGGAGACCCAGTACTTC.

This clone was seen only a few times. This chain joins TRBV2 and TRBJ2-3, with TRBD1 matching 10 bases. The germline V gene has CDR1 SNHLY and CDR2 FYNNEI. The CDR3 loop spans 15 amino acids. V shed 4 bases and J 1 base; nucleotides not matched to a gene: 2. CDR3 nucleotides: TGTGCCAGCAGTGGACAGGGGGCCGGCACAGATACGCAGTATTTT. Protein: CASSGQGAGTDTQYF. Full variable domain (outside the CDR3, taken from reference TRBV2 and TRBJ2-3): EPEVTQTPSHQVTQMGQEVILRCVPISNHLYFYWYRQILGQKVEFLVSFYNNEISEKSEIFDDQFSVERPDGSNFTLKIRSTKLEDSAMYFCASSGQGAGTDTQYFGPGTRLTVL.

The chain couples TRBV5-4 to TRBJ2-6, with TRBD1 matching 7 bases. The germline gives CDR1 SGHNT, CDR2 YYREEE (reference sequence). This CDR3 is 18 amino acids long. Germline trimming cut 1 base from V and 0 bases from J; bases unmatched to any gene: 7. DNA for the CDR3: TGTGCCAGCAGCTTGTCGACAGGGATGGGCTCTGGGGCCAACGTCCTGACTTTC. This codes for CASSLSTGMGSGANVLTF. The variable domain in full, completed from reference TRBV5-4 and TRBJ2-6, reads ETGVTQSPTHLIKTRGQQVTLRCSSQSGHNTVSWYQQALGQGPQFIFQYYREEENGRGNFPPRFSGLQFPNYSSELNVNALELDDSALYLCASSLSTGMGSGANVLTFGAGSRLTVL.